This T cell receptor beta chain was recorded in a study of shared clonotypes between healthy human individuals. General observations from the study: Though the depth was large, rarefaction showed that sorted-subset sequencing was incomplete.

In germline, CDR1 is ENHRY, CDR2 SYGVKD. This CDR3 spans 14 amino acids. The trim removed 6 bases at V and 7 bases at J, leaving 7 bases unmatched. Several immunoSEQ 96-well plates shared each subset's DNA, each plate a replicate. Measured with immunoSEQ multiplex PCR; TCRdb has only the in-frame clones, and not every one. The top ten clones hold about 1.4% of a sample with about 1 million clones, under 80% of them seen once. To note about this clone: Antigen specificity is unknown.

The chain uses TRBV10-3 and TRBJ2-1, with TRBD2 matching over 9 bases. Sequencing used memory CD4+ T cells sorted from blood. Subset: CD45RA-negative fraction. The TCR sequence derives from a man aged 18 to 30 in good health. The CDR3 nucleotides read TGTGCCATCAGCGATAGCGGGAGTAGGAATGAGCAGTTCTTC. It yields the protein CAISDSGSRNEQFF.